This TCR beta chain originates from a study of CD8+ T cells in alopecia areata. The V gene's germline CDR1 is PRHDT and CDR2 FYEKMQ (reference sequence). The CDR3 is made up of 14 amino acids. V was pared by 5 bases and J by 6 bases, with 14 bases between. Isolated RNA was reverse transcribed into cDNA used as the sequencing template. Repertoires were generated with immunoSEQ multiplex PCR, while TCRdb's copy carries only in-frame clones and drops some. The sample includes 95,000 to 110,000 clones, roughly 84% of them seen just once. Overall study findings and caveats: Persistence of many expanded lesional clones was seen in scalp and blood during tofacitinib.

About this clone: The antigen is not known.

Treatment specified: oral pan-JAK inhibitor, 5-10 mg twice daily. The source was CD8+ T cells sorted from blood, collected at week 24, from a patient treated with tofacitinib. The chain employs TRBV13 and TRBJ1-5; D is undetermined. The TCR originated in a human donor with alopecia areata. Here the CDR3 DNA reads TGTGCCAGCAGCCCAAGAGGAGGTGGTCAGCCCCAGCATTTT. Translation gives CASSPRGGGQPQHF. Combining the CDR3 with reference TRBV13 and TRBJ1-5 gives the whole variable domain AAGVIQSPRHLIKEKRETATLKCYPIPRHDTVYWYQQGPGQDPQFLISFYEKMQSDKGSIPDRFSAQQFSDYHSELNMSSLELGDSALYFCASSPRGGGQPQHFGDGTRLSIL.